This T cell receptor (beta chain) was identified in a study of blood T cell repertoires in COVID-19. Generated by immunoSEQ multiplex PCR, the TCRdb table keeps only in-frame clones and is missing some. Of 100,000 to 150,000 clones listed, about 80% were seen once; the top ten hold 25%. Sequenced material: peripheral blood. The sequence was obtained from a human donor in a cohort sampled during active COVID-19.

CDR3 nucleotide sequence: TGTGCCAGCAGCTTAGTTCCCCTAGCCACCGTCCCGGATGAGCAGTTCTTC. Protein product: CASSLVPLATVPDEQFF. The chain carries TRBV7-8 and TRBJ2-1, with a possible D match to TRBD2 (5 bases). The CDR3 has 17 amino acids. Trimming removed 1 base at V and 8 bases at J, with 21 bases between. The germline V gene encodes CDR1 SGHVS and CDR2 FQNEAQ.